These 29 T cell receptor beta chains originate from one sample sequenced in a study of metastatic and nonmetastatic thyroid tumors. TCRdb re-called clones via MiXCR from the PCR reads. The table shows roughly 63,000 clones, with about 16% occurring only once. Treatment of any kind had been given to no patient before thyroid surgery. The sequenced sample consisted of blood. Every receptor here comes from a male donor with papillary thyroid cancer or a benign thyroid nodule (not recorded which). Some clones in this sample may be carry-over from other donors' samples.

This clone has ten or more counts. V is TRBV6-1 and J is TRBJ1-1, with 9 bases matching TRBD1. With V trimmed by 1 base and J by 7 bases, 4 bases remained unmatched. CDR1 MNHNS and CDR2 SASEGT come from the germline V gene. The CDR3 length is 14 residues. Here the CDR3 reads CASSEEGTGIEAFF. CDR3 DNA: TGTGCCAGCAGTGAAGAAGGGACAGGGATTGAAGCTTTCTTT.

The sample holds a few counts of this clone. A much larger clone sits a single nucleotide away, making a read error possible. V gene TRBV7-3 combines with J gene TRBJ2-2; TRBD1 matches at 9 bases. V was clipped by 2 bases and J by 7 bases; unmatched bases: 8. Per the germline V gene, CDR1 is SGHTA and CDR2 is FQGTGA. This CDR3 contains 16 residues. CDR3 DNA: TGTGCCAGCAGCTTAGGGGGGACAGGGTGCATCGGGGAGCTGTTTTTT. It translates to CASSLGGTGCIGELFF.

This clone was picked up many times. The J gene is TRBJ2-1, the V gene TRBV4-1; D is unresolved. Germline CDR1 reads MGHRA; CDR2 reads YSYEKL. V was trimmed by 4 bases and J by 8 bases, leaving 9 bases between them. The CDR3 loop spans 12 amino acids. CDR3 region: CASSLIRDEQFF. CDR3 sequence (DNA): TGCGCCAGCAGCCTAATTCGAGATGAGCAGTTCTTC.

This clone has at least ten counts. The CDR3 sequence is CASSFGQYGYTF. The CDR3 DNA reads as TGTGCCAGCAGCTTCGGGCAGTATGGCTACACCTTC. The chain is built from TRBV5-5 and TRBJ1-2; no definite D call. The CDR3 runs 12 residues. V dropped 2 bases and J dropped 5 bases, with 7 bases sitting between them. Germline V CDR1 and CDR2: SGHKS, YYEKEE (reference sequence).

This clone was counted at least ten times. The chain employs TRBV10-3 and TRBJ1-3, with a possible D match to TRBD1 (6 bases). The CDR3 covers 16 residues. Trimming took 0 bases from V and 4 from J, leaving 13 bases between them. CDR1 ENHRY and CDR2 SYGVKD come from the germline V gene. The CDR3 DNA reads as TGTGCCATCAGTGAGTCGGCAGGGGCGCCGGGAAACACCATATATTTT. Residues: CAISESAGAPGNTIYF.

This clone was counted ten times or more. The chain combines TRBV25-1 with TRBJ1-2, with a possible D match to TRBD1 (6 bases). The CDR3 is made up of 13 amino acids. Trimming took off 5 bases at V and 8 bases at J, with 15 bases between the two ends. CDR1 is MGHDK and CDR2 is SYGVNS in the germline V gene. The CDR3 sequence: CASSPGGAWGYTF. As DNA, the CDR3 is TGTGCCAGCAGTCCGGGGGGGGCCTGGGGCTACACCTTC.

This sequence joins TRBV6-5 and TRBJ2-1; 9 bases match TRBD2. Germline V gene lookup returns CDR1 MNHEY and CDR2 SVGAGI. V lost 5 bases, J lost 7 bases, and 9 bases stayed unmatched. This CDR3 is built from 15 residues. CDR3 nucleotide sequence: TGTGCCAGCAGTAATCTCGCGGGGGGGAGTAATGAGCAGTTCTTC. It yields the protein CASSNLAGGSNEQFF.

In its sample, this clone was seen many times. The chain recombines TRBV30 with TRBJ2-6, with D unclear. The CDR3 consists of 13 residues. CDR1 and CDR2 from the germline V gene are GTSNPN and SVGIG (reference sequence). With 2 bases removed from V and 4 bases from J, the gap between germline ends came to 6 bases. The CDR3 nucleotides are TGTGCCTGGAGTACCGGCGGGGCCAACGTCCTGACTTTC. Its protein product is CAWSTGGANVLTF. The entire variable domain, with the rest obtained from reference TRBV30 and TRBJ2-6, is as follows: SQTIHQWPATLVQPVGSPLSLECTVEGTSNPNLYWYRQAAGRGLQLLFYSVGIGQISSEVPQNLSASRPQDRQFILSSKKLLLSDSGFYLCAWSTGGANVLTFGAGSRLTVL.

As concerns this clone: This sequence may be a read error, since a much larger clone differs from it by one base. CDR3 bases: TGCGCCAGCAGCCAAGGCACCGTGACAGGGTCGGTAGTGCTGTTTTTT. It codes for CASSQGTVTGSVVLFF. The rearrangement uses TRBV4-3 and TRBJ1-4; TRBD1 matches at 7 bases. V gave up 1 base and J gave up 14 bases; unmatched junction bases: 16. Germline V gene data show CDR1 as LGHNA and CDR2 as YSLEER. This CDR3 is 16 amino acids long.

J is TRBJ1-1 and V is TRBV6-1, with D unclear. V lost 8 bases, J lost 2 bases, and 18 bases lay in between. Germline V gene lookup returns CDR1 MNHNS and CDR2 SASEGT. This CDR3 has 15 residues. The CDR3 bases are TGTGCCAGCTCCCCCACACTCTCGGGAAACACTGAAGCTTTCTTT. Amino acids: CASSPTLSGNTEAFF.

This clone was seen repeatedly, ten times or more. The chain joins TRBV19 to TRBJ2-3; D unclear. The germline V gene encodes CDR1 LNHDA and CDR2 SQIVND (reference sequence). The V end lost 3 bases, the J end lost 0 bases, and 10 bases lay between the germline ends. The CDR3 spans 15 residues. CDR3 amino acids: CASSMSPGSTDTQYF. The CDR3 DNA sequence: TGTGCCAGTAGTATGTCCCCAGGCAGCACAGATACGCAGTATTTT. Combining the CDR3 with reference TRBV19 and TRBJ2-3 gives the whole variable domain DGGITQSPKYLFRKEGQNVTLSCEQNLNHDAMYWYRQDPGQGLRLIYYSQIVNDFQKGDIAEGYSVSREKKESFPLTVTSAQKNPTAFYLCASSMSPGSTDTQYFGPGTRLTVL.

As for this clone: Compared with germline, one end of the junction differs, possibly owing to a read error. V usage is TRBV20-1 and J usage is TRBJ1-1; 8 bases are shared with TRBD1. This CDR3 has 13 amino acids. The germline V gene has CDR1 DFQATT and CDR2 SNEGSKA (reference sequence). CDR3 DNA: TGCAGTGCTATATCGGACAGGGACACTGAGGCTTTCTTT. Its protein is CSAISDRDTEAFF.

This clone was observed at least ten times. V usage is TRBV9 and J usage is TRBJ2-1, with no clear D. CDR3 length equals 15 residues. The V end lost 0 bases, the J end lost 7 bases, and 14 bases lay between the germline ends. Germline loops: CDR1 SGDLS, CDR2 YYNGEE. DNA of the CDR3: TGTGCCAGCAGCGTAGACCCAAAGGTATGGAATGAGCAGTTCTTC. Translation gives CASSVDPKVWNEQFF.

This clone was detected many times. The chain couples TRBV10-3 to TRBJ2-5; TRBD2 matches 8 bases. The CDR3 consists of 15 residues. Germline V gene sequence: CDR1 ENHRY, CDR2 SYGVKD. The ends lost 6 bases at V and 4 bases at J; junction bases unmatched: 10. The CDR3 loop is CAISAGLGARETQYF. The DNA of the CDR3 is TGTGCCATCAGCGCGGGACTAGGGGCCCGAGAGACCCAGTACTTC.

This clone was seen a few times. The J gene is TRBJ2-7, the V gene TRBV10-3; TRBD2 matches at 7 bases. The CDR3 is made up of 14 amino acids. V lost 7 bases, J lost 1 base, and 7 bases stayed unmatched. Germline V lookup: CDR1 ENHRY, CDR2 SYGVKD. The CDR3 loop reads CAIMVASGSYEQYF. Written as DNA, the CDR3 is TGTGCCATCATGGTCGCTAGCGGATCCTACGAGCAGTACTTC.

This clone was observed a single time. The chain links TRBV3-1 to TRBJ2-7; D perhaps matches TRBD1 (5 bases). This CDR3 contains 15 residues. The V and J ends lost 0 bases and 1 base respectively, with 10 bases between them. The germline gives CDR1 LGHDT, CDR2 YNNKEL (reference sequence). The CDR3 DNA is TGTGCCAGCAGCCAAGATTGGTCAGGGTCCTACGAGCAGTACTTC. This sequence encodes CASSQDWSGSYEQYF.

About this clone: A much larger clone differs by one base, so this may be a read error. Distinct nucleotide sequences in the sample also encode this CDR3. The chain carries TRBV5-5 and TRBJ2-7; D unresolved. V lost 4 bases and J lost 7, with 18 bases in between. This CDR3 spans 14 amino acids. Germline CDR1 and CDR2: SGHKS and YYEKEE (reference sequence). The CDR3 sequence is CASSTPVTTGEQYF. In nucleotides, the CDR3 is TGTGCCAGCAGCACTCCCGTTACCACCGGGGAGCAGTACTTC.

This clone was seen repeatedly, ten times or more. V gene TRBV4-3 combines with J gene TRBJ1-1, with D hard to call. The CDR3 totals 15 residues. The germline gives CDR1 LGHNA, CDR2 YSLEER. The germline V and J ends were trimmed by 4 bases and 3 bases, with 15 bases remaining between them. The CDR3 reads CASSPSQRWDTEAFF. Written as DNA, the CDR3 is TGCGCCAGCAGCCCCAGCCAAAGATGGGACACTGAAGCTTTCTTT.

This clone showed up just a few times. Likely a read error: the CDR3 ends without its conserved phenylalanine or tryptophan. The V call is TRBV6-1, the J call TRBJ2-7, with 7 positions matching TRBD1. CDR3 length equals 15 residues. Looked up from germline, CDR1 is MNHNS and CDR2 is SASEGT. After removal of 4 bases from V and 1 base from J, the junction contained 7 bases not matched to a gene. The CDR3, as DNA: TGTGCCAGCAGTGTGTTCCAGGACAGGTCCTACGAGCAGTACTTA. Translation gives CASSVFQDRSYEQYL.

This clone occurred many times. The chain links TRBV5-6 to TRBJ2-7, with a tentative D call TRBD2 (5 bases). Germline assignment: CDR1 SGHDT and CDR2 YYEEEE. The germline V and J ends were trimmed by 0 bases and 5 bases, with 27 bases remaining between them. The CDR3 loop spans 19 amino acids. The CDR3 DNA reads TGTGCCAGCAGCTTGGCCAAGTACAAGGGAGCGAAGGACGACAACGAGCAGTACTTC. The encoded protein is CASSLAKYKGAKDDNEQYF.

This clone showed up many times. This chain joins TRBV25-1 and TRBJ2-5; 7 positions agree with TRBD1. In germline, CDR1 is MGHDK, CDR2 SYGVNS. The CDR3 contains 15 residues. Trimming removed 4 bases from V and 2 bases from J; junction bases left unmatched: 7. The chain's CDR3 is CASSALPGQQETQYF. CDR3 coding DNA: TGTGCCAGCAGTGCCCTACCGGGACAGCAAGAGACCCAGTACTTC.

The chain is built from TRBV7-9 and TRBJ1-4, with D possibly being TRBD1 (6 bases). V lost 1 base, J lost 5 bases, and 14 bases lay in between. Looked up from germline, CDR1 is SEHNR and CDR2 is FQNEAQ (reference sequence). This CDR3 comprises 16 residues. The CDR3 bases are TGTGCCAGCAGCTTAGGAAGGGGACATACAAATGAAAAACTGTTTTTT. This gives the protein CASSLGRGHTNEKLFF. Drawing the rest from reference TRBV7-9 and TRBJ1-4, the complete variable domain is DTGVSQNPRHKITKRGQNVTFRCDPISEHNRLYWYRQTLGQGPEFLTYFQNEAQLEKSRLLSDRFSAERPKGSFSTLEIQRTEQGDSAMYLCASSLGRGHTNEKLFFGSGTQLSVL.

This clone was detected many times. This chain connects TRBV6-2 or TRBV6-3 to TRBJ1-2; no firm D call. Germline CDR1 MNHEY, CDR2 SVGEGT. Trimming removed 4 bases at V and 2 bases at J, with 8 bases between. The CDR3 has 13 amino acids. The CDR3 DNA follows: TGTGCCAGCAGTTCAAACCCCAACTATGGCTACACCTTC. Its translation is CASSSNPNYGYTF.

V gene TRBV6-2 or TRBV6-3 combines with J gene TRBJ1-4, with 9 bases lining up with TRBD1. V shed 6 bases, J shed 7 bases, and the junction held 24 bases outside the gene matches. Germline-derived CDR1 and CDR2 are MNHEY and SVGEGT. The CDR3 is 20 amino acids. The CDR3 DNA is TGTGCCAGCAGCCACCCCACCGCGACAGGGGGACTCGTGATTGGTGAAAAACTGTTTTTT. Residues: CASSHPTATGGLVIGEKLFF.

This clone was found many times. The genes are TRBV11-1 and TRBJ1-2, with TRBD1 matching 7 bases. J lost 3 bases, V lost 2 bases, and 9 bases had no gene match. The CDR3 sequence is 16 residues long. The germline gives CDR1 SGHAT, CDR2 FQDESV (reference sequence). The CDR3 here is CASSLLTGERDYGYTF. The CDR3 bases are TGTGCCAGCAGCTTACTAACAGGGGAAAGGGACTATGGCTACACCTTC.

This clone occurred many times. In the same sample, other DNA sequences code for this CDR3. This chain connects TRBV10-3 to TRBJ1-1; weak D call: TRBD1 (6 bases). Germline-derived CDR1 and CDR2 are ENHRY and SYGVKD. The CDR3 has 13 amino acids. Trimming removed 4 bases at V and 4 bases at J, with 10 bases between. CDR3 bases: TGTGCCATCAGTGCTCGAGGGGGCACTGAAGCTTTCTTT. This codes for CAISARGGTEAFF.

This chain joins TRBV18 and TRBJ2-1; no definite D call. Germline lookup yields CDR1 KGHSH and CDR2 LQKENI. This CDR3 has 14 residues. The V end lost 5 bases, the J end lost 6 bases, and 14 bases lay between the germline ends. In DNA form, the CDR3 reads TGTGCCAGCTCAACCATACAAGGCCCCAATGAGCAGTTCTTC. This sequence encodes CASSTIQGPNEQFF.

Note on this clone: The junction and the germline gene differ at one end; a read error may be behind it. The rearrangement uses TRBV12-3 or TRBV12-4 and TRBJ2-5; D is possibly TRBD1 or TRBD2 (5 bases each). The CDR3 spans 14 residues. The CDR3 loop is CASSTFGAKETQYF. CDR3 DNA: TGTGCAAGCAGCACCTTCGGGGCAAAAGAGACCCAGTACTTC.

This clone was counted at least ten times. J is TRBJ2-7 and V is TRBV19, with no clear D. V was cut by 1 base and J by 0 bases, with 13 bases left in between. The CDR3 is 16 amino acids. Per germline, CDR1 LNHDA and CDR2 SQIVND (reference sequence). As DNA, the CDR3 is TGTGCCAGTAGTATAGCCTCGGGCCGCAGCTCCTACGAGCAGTACTTC. As protein: CASSIASGRSSYEQYF.